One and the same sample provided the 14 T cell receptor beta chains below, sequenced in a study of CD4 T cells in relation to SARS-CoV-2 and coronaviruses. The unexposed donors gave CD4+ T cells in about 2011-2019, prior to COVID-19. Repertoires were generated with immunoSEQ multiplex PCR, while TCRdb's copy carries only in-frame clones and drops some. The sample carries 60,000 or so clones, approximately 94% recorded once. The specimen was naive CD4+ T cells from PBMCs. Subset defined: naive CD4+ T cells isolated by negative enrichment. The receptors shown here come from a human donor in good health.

The CDR3 region has the DNA TGCGCCAGCAGCTTGTGGGGGCAGTCTGACAGGGAAGAGACCCAGTACTTC. It translates to CASSLWGQSDREETQYF. V usage is TRBV5-1 and J usage is TRBJ2-5; 7 bases line up with TRBD1. Germline V lookup: CDR1 SGHRS, CDR2 YFSETQ. This CDR3 comprises 17 residues. Trimming at V came to 1 base and at J to 3 bases, leaving 12 bases not matched to a gene.

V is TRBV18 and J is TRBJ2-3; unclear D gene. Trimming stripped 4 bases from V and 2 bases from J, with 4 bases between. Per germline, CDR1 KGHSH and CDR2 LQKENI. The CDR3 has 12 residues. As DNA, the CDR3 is TGTGCCAGCTCACGTGCCACAGATACGCAGTATTTT. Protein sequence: CASSRATDTQYF.

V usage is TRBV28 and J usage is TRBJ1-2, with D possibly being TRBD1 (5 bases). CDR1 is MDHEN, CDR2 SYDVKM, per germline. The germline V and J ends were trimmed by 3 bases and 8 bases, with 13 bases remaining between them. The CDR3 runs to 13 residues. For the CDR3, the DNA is TGTGCCAGCAGTTTTTTGTCAGGGCGAGGCTACACCTTC. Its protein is CASSFLSGRGYTF.

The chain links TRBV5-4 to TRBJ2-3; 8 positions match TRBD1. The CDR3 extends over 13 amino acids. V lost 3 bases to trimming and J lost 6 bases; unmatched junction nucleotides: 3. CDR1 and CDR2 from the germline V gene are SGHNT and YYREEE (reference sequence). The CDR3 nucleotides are TGTGCCAGCAGCTCGCAGGGGGCCGATACGCAGTATTTT. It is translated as CASSSQGADTQYF.

CDR3 region: CASSRREGPNTGELFF. The CDR3 DNA reads TGCGCCAGCAGCCGAAGGGAGGGACCGAACACCGGGGAGCTGTTTTTT. V is TRBV4-1 and J is TRBJ2-2, with TRBD2 matching 7 bases. The germline gives CDR1 MGHRA, CDR2 YSYEKL. This CDR3 comprises 16 residues. After removal of 4 bases from V and 0 bases from J, the junction contained 5 bases not matched to a gene.

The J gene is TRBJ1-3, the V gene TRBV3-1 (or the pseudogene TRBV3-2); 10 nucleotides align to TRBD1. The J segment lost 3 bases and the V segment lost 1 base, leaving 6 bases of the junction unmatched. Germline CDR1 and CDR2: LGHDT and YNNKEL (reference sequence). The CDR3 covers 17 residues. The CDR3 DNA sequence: TGTGCCAGCAGCCAAGCCGCCGGACAGGGGGATGGAAACACCATATATTTT. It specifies CASSQAAGQGDGNTIYF.

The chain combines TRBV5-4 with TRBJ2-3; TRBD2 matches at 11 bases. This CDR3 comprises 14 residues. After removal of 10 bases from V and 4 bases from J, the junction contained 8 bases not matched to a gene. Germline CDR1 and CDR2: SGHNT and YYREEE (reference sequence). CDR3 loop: CAGIAGGPSDTQYF. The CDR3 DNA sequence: TGTGCCGGCATAGCGGGAGGGCCATCAGATACGCAGTATTTT. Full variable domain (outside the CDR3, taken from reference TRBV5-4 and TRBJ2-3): ETGVTQSPTHLIKTRGQQVTLRCSSQSGHNTVSWYQQALGQGPQFIFQYYREEENGRGNFPPRFSGLQFPNYSSELNVNALELDDSALYLCAGIAGGPSDTQYFGPGTRLTVL.

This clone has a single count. For the CDR3, the DNA is TGCGCCAGCAGTGAGACGGCGGGTCAGCCAGATACGCAGTATTTT. This translates into CASSETAGQPDTQYF. V gene TRBV10-1 combines with J gene TRBJ2-3; tentative D call: TRBD2 (5 bases). Germline V gene sequence: CDR1 WNHNN, CDR2 SYGVQD (reference sequence). The CDR3 loop spans 15 amino acids. V gave up 2 bases and J gave up 4 bases, with 13 bases separating them.

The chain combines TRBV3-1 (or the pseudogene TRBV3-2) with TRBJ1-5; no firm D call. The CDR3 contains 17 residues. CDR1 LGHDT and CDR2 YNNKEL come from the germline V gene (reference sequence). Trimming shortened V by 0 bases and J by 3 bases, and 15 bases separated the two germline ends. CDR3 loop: CASSQDPLRRPNQPQHF. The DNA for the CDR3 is TGTGCCAGCAGCCAAGACCCCTTAAGGCGCCCCAATCAGCCCCAGCATTTT.

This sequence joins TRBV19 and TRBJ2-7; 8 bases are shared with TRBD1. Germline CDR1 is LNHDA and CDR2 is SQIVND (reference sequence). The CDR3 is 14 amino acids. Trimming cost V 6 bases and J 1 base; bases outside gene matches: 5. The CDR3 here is CASSLGQGSYEQYF. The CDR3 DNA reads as TGTGCCAGTAGCCTCGGACAGGGATCCTACGAGCAGTACTTC.

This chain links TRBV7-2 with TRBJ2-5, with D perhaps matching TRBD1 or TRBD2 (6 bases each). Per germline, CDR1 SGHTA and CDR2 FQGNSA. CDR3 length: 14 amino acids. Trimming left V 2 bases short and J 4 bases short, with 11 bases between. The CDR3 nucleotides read TGTGCCAGCAGCTTAAAAGGAGGGGGAGAGACCCAGTACTTC. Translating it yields CASSLKGGGETQYF.

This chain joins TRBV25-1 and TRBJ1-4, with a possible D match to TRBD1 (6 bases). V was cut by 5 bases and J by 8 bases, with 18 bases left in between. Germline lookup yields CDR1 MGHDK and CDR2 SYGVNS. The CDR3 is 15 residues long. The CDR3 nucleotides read TGTGCCAGCAGTACCGGCGGGGGGCTTCGGGAAAAACTGTTTTTT. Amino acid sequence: CASSTGGGLREKLFF.

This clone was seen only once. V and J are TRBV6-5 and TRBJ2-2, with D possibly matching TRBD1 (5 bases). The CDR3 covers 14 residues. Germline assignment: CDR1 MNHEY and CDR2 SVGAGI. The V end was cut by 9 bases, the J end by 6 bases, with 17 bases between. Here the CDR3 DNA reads TGTGCCAGTGGATTGGGGCCTTCCCCCGGGGAGCTGTTTTTT. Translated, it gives CASGLGPSPGELFF.

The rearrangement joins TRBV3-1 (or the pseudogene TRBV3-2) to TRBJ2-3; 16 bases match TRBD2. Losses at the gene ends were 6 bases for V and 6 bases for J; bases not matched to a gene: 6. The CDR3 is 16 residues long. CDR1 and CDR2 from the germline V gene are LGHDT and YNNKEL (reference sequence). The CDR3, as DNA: TGTGCCAGCAGGGGACTAGCGGGAGGGGGGAGTGATACGCAGTATTTT. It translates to CASRGLAGGGSDTQYF.